The entry below describes one T cell receptor (beta chain). Its antigen is as yet unknown. Trimming took off 5 bases at V and 6 bases at J, with 8 bases between the two ends. The CDR3 is 12 residues long. The germline CDR1 and CDR2 sequences are SGHVS and FNYEAQ. Here immunoSEQ multiplex PCR was the method, and the copy in TCRdb shows in-frame clones only, minus some. The sample yields around 5,900 clones, about 97% seen once. Sorted cells: live naive CD8+ T cells, CD45RA+CCR7+, Annexin V-negative. These data originate in a study of naive CD8 T cells in extremely preterm neonates. Study conclusions and caveats: Compared with all age groups, preterm neonates showed less repertoire richness. Term neonates 0.4%, young children roughly 0.027%, adults 0.01%; preterm neonates shared about 2.9%. Preterm infants showed shorter CDR3s, fewer N additions and less trimming than older groups.

Input material: naive CD8+ T cells from blood. This sequence was found in a human donor in good health. The genes are TRBV7-6 and TRBJ2-1, with a tentative D call TRBD1 (6 bases). The CDR3: CASSPDSNEQFF. The CDR3 region has the DNA TGTGCCAGCAGCCCGGACAGCAATGAGCAGTTCTTC.